A selection of T cell receptor beta chains follows, all from one sample in a study of T cell responses to AZD1222 COVID-19 vaccine. Assay: immunoSEQ multiplex PCR; the TCRdb copy retains only in-frame clones and omits some. The sample contains about 84,000 clones, roughly 88% of which appear only once. Specimen: peripheral blood, collected 28 days after the second AZD1222 dose. The receptors come from an adult who received the AZD1222 COVID-19 vaccine. CDR3s include the opening cysteine and the closing phenylalanine or tryptophan. A D gene is named only where the DNA matches it firmly. The size of a clone is reported for some rows only, either as once, few or many, or as a class for expanded clones.

V	J	size	D	CDR3	DNA
TRBV7-3	TRBJ2-5	NA	TRBD2	CASSALGREGVQETQYF	TGTGCCAGCAGCGCCCTCGGCAGGGAGGGAGTCCAAGAGACCCAGTACTTC
TRBV15	TRBJ2-7	NA	NA	CATSRSQGPSYEQYF	TGTGCCACCAGCAGAAGTCAGGGCCCCTCCTACGAGCAGTACTTC
TRBV5-6	TRBJ1-2	NA	TRBD1	CASSFGQGGSRYGYTF	TGTGCCAGCAGCTTTGGACAGGGAGGGAGTAGGTATGGCTACACCTTC
TRBV29-1	TRBJ1-4	NA	NA	CSVLVQGANEKLFF	TGCAGCGTTTTGGTACAGGGAGCTAATGAAAAACTGTTTTTT
TRBV9	TRBJ1-2	NA	NA	CASSAQIVPYGYTF	TGTGCCAGCAGCGCCCAAATTGTCCCCTATGGCTACACCTTC
TRBV4-2	TRBJ2-1	NA	NA	CASSLGVEGGGSSYNEQFF	TGTGCCAGCAGCCTAGGGGTAGAGGGTGGGGGAAGCTCCTACAATGAGCAGTTCTTC
TRBV2	TRBJ1-1	NA	TRBD1	CASSEYPTGHEAFF	TGTGCCAGCAGTGAATACCCGACAGGGCATGAAGCTTTCTTT
TRBV7-8	TRBJ2-7	NA	NA	CASSLDGLREQYF	TGTGCCAGCAGCTTAGACGGCCTCCGGGAGCAGTACTTC
TRBV11-2	TRBJ1-1	NA	NA	CASSPQTGSTEAFF	TGTGCCAGCAGCCCCCAGACAGGATCCACTGAAGCTTTCTTT
TRBV2	TRBJ1-4	NA	NA	CATSLSLGYEKLFF	TGTGCCACCTCACTTTCTCTGGGGTATGAAAAACTGTTTTTT
TRBV27	TRBJ1-5	NA	NA	CASSLGYGTNQPQHF	TGTGCCAGCAGTCTCGGATACGGGACCAACCAGCCCCAGCATTTT
TRBV5-6	TRBJ2-3	NA	NA	CASSWTTDTQYF	TGTGCCAGCAGCTGGACCACAGATACGCAGTATTTT
TRBV29-1	TRBJ1-3	NA	NA	CSATWEAFGNTIYF	TGCAGCGCAACTTGGGAGGCTTTTGGAAACACCATATATTTT
TRBV12-2	TRBJ2-3	NA	NA	CASRTSRLAGGRRLSTDTQYF	TGTGCAAGTCGCACCTCCCGGTTGGCGGGGGGGCGAAGGTTAAGCACAGATACGCAGTATTTT
TRBV4-2	TRBJ2-1	NA	NA	CASSPTNTEQFF	TGTGCCAGCAGCCCCACCAACACTGAGCAGTTCTTC
TRBV5-6	TRBJ2-7	NA	NA	CASSSPAYEQYF	TGTGCCAGCAGCTCTCCCGCCTACGAGCAGTACTTC
TRBV2	TRBJ1-1	few	TRBD1	CASSEAGTGKTFF	TGTGCCAGCAGTGAAGCCGGGACAGGGAAAACTTTCTTT
TRBV11-1	TRBJ2-5	NA	TRBD2	CASSLSPERGETQYF	TGTGCCAGCAGCTTATCCCCGGAGCGGGGAGAGACCCAGTACTTC
TRBV6-1	TRBJ2-7	NA	NA	CASSDQAIGEQYF	TGTGCCAGCAGTGACCAGGCGATAGGCGAGCAGTACTTC
TRBV20-1	TRBJ2-1	NA	NA	CDRSIYNEQFF	TGCGACCGCTCCATCTACAATGAGCAGTTCTTC
TRBV7-9	TRBJ2-7	NA	TRBD2	CASSSGTSGGTYEQYF	TGTGCCAGCAGCTCCGGGACTAGCGGGGGAACCTACGAGCAGTACTTC
TRBV12-3/TRBV12-4	TRBJ1-2	NA	NA	CASSFGRDYGYTF	TGTGCCAGCAGTTTCGGCAGGGACTATGGCTACACCTTC
TRBV6-2/TRBV6-3	TRBJ2-7	NA	TRBD2	CASSYLLAAYEQYF	TGTGCCAGCAGTTACCTACTAGCGGCCTACGAGCAGTACTTC
TRBV28	TRBJ2-7	NA	NA	CASTESVGSSYEQYF	TGTGCCAGCACTGAGAGCGTGGGGAGCTCCTACGAGCAGTACTTC
TRBV5-5	TRBJ1-6	NA	NA	CASSLGDNRYSPLHF	TGTGCCAGCAGCTTGGGGGACAATCGGTACTCACCCCTCCACTTT
TRBV5-6	TRBJ2-7	NA	NA	CASSLRTVSEQYF	TGTGCCAGCAGCCTAAGGACAGTTAGCGAGCAGTACTTC
TRBV19	TRBJ1-1	few	NA	CASSIPLSAEAFF	TGTGCCAGTAGTATCCCATTGTCGGCTGAAGCTTTCTTT
TRBV25-1	TRBJ2-3	NA	TRBD1	CASSEPGQGASTDTQYF	TGTGCCAGCAGTGAGCCGGGACAGGGGGCGAGCACAGATACGCAGTATTTT
TRBV7-3	TRBJ2-1	NA	NA	CASSFKYRNSSYNEQFF	TGTGCCAGCAGCTTTAAGTATCGGAATTCATCCTACAATGAGCAGTTCTTC
TRBV12-3/TRBV12-4	TRBJ2-5	NA	NA	CASSWGGLETQYF	TGTGCCAGCAGCTGGGGTGGGTTGGAGACCCAGTACTTC
TRBV29-1	TRBJ1-2	NA	NA	CSVEQGSFGYTF	TGCAGCGTTGAGCAGGGATCTTTTGGCTACACCTTC
TRBV3-1/TRBV3-2	TRBJ1-1	NA	TRBD1	CASSQTGENTEAFF	TGTGCCAGCAGCCAGACAGGGGAAAACACTGAAGCTTTCTTT
TRBV27	TRBJ2-1	NA	NA	CASSFLIGRAETTEQFF	TGTGCCAGCAGTTTTCTGATCGGCAGGGCCGAAACGACTGAGCAGTTCTTC
TRBV7-9	TRBJ1-3	NA	TRBD1	CASSPRTGTNTIYF	TGTGCCAGCAGCCCCCGGACAGGGACAAACACCATATATTTT
TRBV5-6	TRBJ1-3	NA	NA	CASSLRVGSPSGNTIYF	TGTGCCAGCAGCTTGAGGGTTGGATCGCCCTCTGGAAACACCATATATTTT
TRBV11-2	TRBJ1-5	NA	NA	CASSWSGVDQPQHF	TGTGCCAGCAGCTGGTCAGGGGTCGATCAGCCCCAGCATTTT
TRBV10-3	TRBJ1-3	NA	NA	CAISSGDSGNTIYF	TGTGCCATCAGCTCAGGGGACTCTGGAAACACCATATATTTT
TRBV19	TRBJ1-6	once	NA	CASNSDSRNSPLHF	TGTGCCAGTAACTCCGACTCCCGTAATTCACCCCTCCACTTT
TRBV18	TRBJ1-3	NA	NA	CASSPGTAGGNTIYF	TGTGCCAGCTCACCGGGGACCGCCGGCGGAAACACCATATATTTT
TRBV11-2	TRBJ2-7	NA	TRBD1	CASSYNRGNSYEQYF	TGTGCCAGCAGCTACAACAGGGGGAACTCCTACGAGCAGTACTTC
TRBV10-3	TRBJ1-2	NA	NA	CAINPKNPGEQWFGYTF	TGTGCCATCAACCCTAAGAATCCCGGGGAGCAGTGGTTTGGCTACACCTTC
TRBV5-4	TRBJ1-1	NA	NA	CASSPRTAMNTEAFF	TGTGCCAGCAGCCCACGGACAGCGATGAACACTGAAGCTTTCTTT
TRBV21-1	TRBJ1-5	NA	NA	CASSIWPNQHF	TGTGCCAGCAGCATCTGGCCTAACCAGCATTTT
TRBV5-6	TRBJ1-2	NA	NA	CASTFAGTHNYGYTF	TGTGCCAGCACCTTCGCGGGGACCCATAACTATGGCTACACCTTC
TRBV6-5	TRBJ1-1	NA	TRBD1	CASRTDRDTEAFF	TGTGCCAGCAGGACGGACAGGGACACTGAAGCTTTCTTT
TRBV3-1/TRBV3-2	TRBJ2-5	NA	NA	CASSQGLRAVETQYF	TGTGCCAGCAGCCAGGGCCTCCGGGCCGTAGAGACCCAGTACTTC
TRBV7-9	TRBJ2-7	NA	TRBD1	CASSLSDRVHEQYF	TGTGCCAGCAGCTTGTCTGACAGGGTCCACGAGCAGTACTTC
TRBV18	TRBJ2-6	NA	NA	CASSPVGLSGSGANVLTF	TGTGCCAGCTCACCTGTGGGGCTATCAGGCTCTGGGGCCAACGTCCTGACTTTC
TRBV7-2	TRBJ1-2	once	TRBD1	CASSSPYLRGQANYGYTF	TGTGCCAGCAGCTCCCCTTATCTACGCGGACAGGCTAACTATGGCTACACCTTC